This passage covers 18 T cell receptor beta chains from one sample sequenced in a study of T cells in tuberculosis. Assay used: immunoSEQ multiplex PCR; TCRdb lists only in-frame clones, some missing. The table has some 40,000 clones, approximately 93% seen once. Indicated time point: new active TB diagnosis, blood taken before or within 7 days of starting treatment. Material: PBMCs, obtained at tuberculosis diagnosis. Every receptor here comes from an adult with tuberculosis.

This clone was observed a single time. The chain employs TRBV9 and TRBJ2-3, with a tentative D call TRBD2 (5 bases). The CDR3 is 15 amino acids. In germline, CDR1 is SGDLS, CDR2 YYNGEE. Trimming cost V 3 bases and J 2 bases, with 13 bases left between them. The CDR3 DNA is TGTGCCAGCAGCGCCGGGATATTCCACACAGATACGCAGTATTTT. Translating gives CASSAGIFHTDTQYF.

The CDR3 region is CASSLLSTADTQYF. Written as DNA, the CDR3 is TGTGCCAGCAGCTTATTATCAACGGCAGATACGCAGTATTTT. This chain links TRBV7-3 with TRBJ2-3; D is unresolved. This CDR3 has 14 amino acids. V was pared by 2 bases and J by 4 bases, with 10 bases between. Germline-derived CDR1 and CDR2 are SGHTA and FQGTGA.

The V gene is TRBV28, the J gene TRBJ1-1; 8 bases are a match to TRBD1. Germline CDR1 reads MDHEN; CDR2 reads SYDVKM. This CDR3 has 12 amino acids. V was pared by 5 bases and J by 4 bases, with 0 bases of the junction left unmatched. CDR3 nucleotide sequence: TGTGCCAGCAGTACAGGGGGCACTGAAGCTTTCTTT. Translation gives CASSTGGTEAFF.

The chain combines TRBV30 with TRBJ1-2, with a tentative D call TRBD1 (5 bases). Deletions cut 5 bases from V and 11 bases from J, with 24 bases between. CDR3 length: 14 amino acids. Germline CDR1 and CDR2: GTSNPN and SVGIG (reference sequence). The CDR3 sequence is CAWVPSSRGGGYTF. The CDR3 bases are TGTGCCTGGGTTCCTTCGTCAAGGGGAGGTGGGTACACCTTC.

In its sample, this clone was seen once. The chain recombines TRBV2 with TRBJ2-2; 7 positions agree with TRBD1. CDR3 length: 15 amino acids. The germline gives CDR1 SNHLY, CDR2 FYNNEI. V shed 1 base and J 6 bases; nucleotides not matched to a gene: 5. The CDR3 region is CASSEVPRGSGELFF. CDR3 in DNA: TGTGCCAGCAGTGAAGTCCCCAGGGGGTCCGGGGAGCTGTTTTTT.

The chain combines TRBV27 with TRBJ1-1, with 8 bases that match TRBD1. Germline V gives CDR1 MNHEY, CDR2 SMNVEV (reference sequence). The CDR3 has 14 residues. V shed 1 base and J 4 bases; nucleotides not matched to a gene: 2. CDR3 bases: TGTGCCAGCAGTTTATACGGGACAGGCACTGAAGCTTTCTTT. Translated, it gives CASSLYGTGTEAFF.

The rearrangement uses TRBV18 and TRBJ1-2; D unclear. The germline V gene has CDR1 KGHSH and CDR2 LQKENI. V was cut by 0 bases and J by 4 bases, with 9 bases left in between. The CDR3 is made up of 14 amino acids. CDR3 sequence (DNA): TGTGCCAGCTCACCACCCAGTGCCTTCTATGGCTACACCTTC. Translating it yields CASSPPSAFYGYTF.

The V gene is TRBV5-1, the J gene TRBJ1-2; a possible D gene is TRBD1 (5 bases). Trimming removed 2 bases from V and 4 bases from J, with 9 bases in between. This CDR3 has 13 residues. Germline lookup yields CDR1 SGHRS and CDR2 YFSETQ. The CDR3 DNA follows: TGCGCCAGCAGCTTAGGGGTGAGCTATGGCTACACCTTC. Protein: CASSLGVSYGYTF.

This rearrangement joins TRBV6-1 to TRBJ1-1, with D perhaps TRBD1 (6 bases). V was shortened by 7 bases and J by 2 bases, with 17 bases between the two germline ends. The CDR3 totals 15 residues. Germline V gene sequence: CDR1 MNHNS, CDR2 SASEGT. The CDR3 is CASNGQPRSNTEAFF. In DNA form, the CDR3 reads TGTGCCAGCAACGGACAGCCCAGGAGTAACACTGAAGCTTTCTTT.

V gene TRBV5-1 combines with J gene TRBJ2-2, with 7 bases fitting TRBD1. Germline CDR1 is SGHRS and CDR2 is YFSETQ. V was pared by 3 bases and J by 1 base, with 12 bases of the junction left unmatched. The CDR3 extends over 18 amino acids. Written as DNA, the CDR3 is TGCGCCAGCAGCTCGAGGGATACCGGGACAGTGAACACCGGGGAGCTGTTTTTT. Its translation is CASSSRDTGTVNTGELFF.

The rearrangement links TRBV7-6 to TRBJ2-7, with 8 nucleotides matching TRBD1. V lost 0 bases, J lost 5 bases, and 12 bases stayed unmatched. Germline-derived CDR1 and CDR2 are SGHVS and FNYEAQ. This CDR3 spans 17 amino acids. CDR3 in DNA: TGTGCCAGCAGCTTAGCGTCAGGCAGGGGGCATCCTAACGAGCAGTACTTC. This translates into CASSLASGRGHPNEQYF. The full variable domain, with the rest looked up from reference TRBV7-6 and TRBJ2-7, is GAGVSQSPRYKVTKRGQDVALRCDPISGHVSLYWYRQALGQGPEFLTYFNYEAQQDKSGLPNDRFSAERPEGSISTLTIQRTEQRDSAMYRCASSLASGRGHPNEQYFGPGTRLTVT.

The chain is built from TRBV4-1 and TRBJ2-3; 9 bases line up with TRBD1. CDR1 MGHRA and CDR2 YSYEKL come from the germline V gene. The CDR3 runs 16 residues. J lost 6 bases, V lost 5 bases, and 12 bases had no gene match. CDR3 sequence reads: CASSSPGTGTADTQYF. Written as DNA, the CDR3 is TGCGCCAGCAGCTCACCCGGGACAGGGACGGCGGATACGCAGTATTTT.

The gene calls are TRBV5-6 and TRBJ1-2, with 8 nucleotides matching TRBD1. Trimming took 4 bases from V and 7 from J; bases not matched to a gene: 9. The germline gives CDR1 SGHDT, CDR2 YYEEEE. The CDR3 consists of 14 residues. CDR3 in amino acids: CASSTGQGWSGYTF. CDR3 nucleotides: TGTGCCAGCAGCACAGGACAGGGTTGGTCTGGCTACACCTTC.

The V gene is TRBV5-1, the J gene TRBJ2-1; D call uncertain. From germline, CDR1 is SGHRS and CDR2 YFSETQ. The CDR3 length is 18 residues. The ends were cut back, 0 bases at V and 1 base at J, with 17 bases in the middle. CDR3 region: CASSLAMSVQRSYNEQFF. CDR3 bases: TGCGCCAGCAGCTTGGCCATGTCGGTACAGAGATCCTACAATGAGCAGTTCTTC.

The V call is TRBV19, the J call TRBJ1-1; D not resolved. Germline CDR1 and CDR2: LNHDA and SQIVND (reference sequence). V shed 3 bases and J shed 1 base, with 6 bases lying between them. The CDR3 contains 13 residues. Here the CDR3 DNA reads TGTGCCAGTAGTATCCGGTGGAACACTGAAGCTTTCTTT. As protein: CASSIRWNTEAFF.

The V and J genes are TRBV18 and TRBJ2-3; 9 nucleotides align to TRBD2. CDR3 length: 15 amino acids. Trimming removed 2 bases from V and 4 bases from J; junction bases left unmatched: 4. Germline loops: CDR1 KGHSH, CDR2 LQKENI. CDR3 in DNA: TGTGCCAGCTCACCAGCGGGGGGGCGTGCAGATACGCAGTATTTT. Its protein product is CASSPAGGRADTQYF.

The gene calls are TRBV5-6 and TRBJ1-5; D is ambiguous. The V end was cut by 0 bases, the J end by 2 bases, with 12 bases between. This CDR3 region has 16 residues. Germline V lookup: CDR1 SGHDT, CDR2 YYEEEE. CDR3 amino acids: CASSLDKGSGNQPQHF. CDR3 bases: TGTGCCAGCAGCTTGGACAAGGGTAGCGGCAATCAGCCCCAGCATTTT.

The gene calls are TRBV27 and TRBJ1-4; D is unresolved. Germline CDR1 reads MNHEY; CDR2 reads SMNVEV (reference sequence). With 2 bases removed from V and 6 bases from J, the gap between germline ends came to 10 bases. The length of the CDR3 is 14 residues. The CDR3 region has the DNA TGTGCCAGCAGTTTAACCGGGAACGATGAAAAACTGTTTTTT. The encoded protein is CASSLTGNDEKLFF.